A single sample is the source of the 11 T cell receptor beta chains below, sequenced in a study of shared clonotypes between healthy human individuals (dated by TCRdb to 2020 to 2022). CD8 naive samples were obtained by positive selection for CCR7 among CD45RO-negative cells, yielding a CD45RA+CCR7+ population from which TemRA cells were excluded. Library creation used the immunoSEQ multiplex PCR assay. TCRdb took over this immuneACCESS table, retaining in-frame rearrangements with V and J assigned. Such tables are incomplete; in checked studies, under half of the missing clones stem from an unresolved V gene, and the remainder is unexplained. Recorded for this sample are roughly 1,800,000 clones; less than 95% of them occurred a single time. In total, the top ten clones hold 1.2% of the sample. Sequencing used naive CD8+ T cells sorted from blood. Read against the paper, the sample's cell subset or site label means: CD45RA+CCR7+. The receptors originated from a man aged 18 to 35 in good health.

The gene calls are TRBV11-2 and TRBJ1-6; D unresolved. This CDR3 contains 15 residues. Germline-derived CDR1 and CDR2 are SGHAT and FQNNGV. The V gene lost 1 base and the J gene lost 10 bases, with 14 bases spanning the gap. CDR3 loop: CASSLGLEEGSPLHF. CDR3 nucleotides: TGTGCCAGCAGCTTAGGGCTGGAGGAAGGGTCACCCCTCCACTTT.

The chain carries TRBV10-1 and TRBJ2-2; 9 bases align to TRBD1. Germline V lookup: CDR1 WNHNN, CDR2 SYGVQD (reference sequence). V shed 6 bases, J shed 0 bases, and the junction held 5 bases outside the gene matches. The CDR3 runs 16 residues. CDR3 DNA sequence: TGCGCCAGCAGCGACAGGGGGACAGCGAACACCGGGGAGCTGTTTTTT. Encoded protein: CASSDRGTANTGELFF.

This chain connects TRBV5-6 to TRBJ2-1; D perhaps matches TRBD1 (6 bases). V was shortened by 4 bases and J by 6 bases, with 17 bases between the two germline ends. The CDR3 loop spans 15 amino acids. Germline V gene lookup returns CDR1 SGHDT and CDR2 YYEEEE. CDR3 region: CASSGGARRANEQFF. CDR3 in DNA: TGTGCCAGCAGCGGGGGCGCGCGTCGGGCCAATGAGCAGTTCTTC.

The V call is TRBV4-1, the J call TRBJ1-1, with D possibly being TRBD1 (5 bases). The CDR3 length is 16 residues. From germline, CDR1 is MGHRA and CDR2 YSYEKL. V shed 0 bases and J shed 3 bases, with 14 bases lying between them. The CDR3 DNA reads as TGCGCCAGCAGCCAAGATAATATGAAGGGACACACTGAAGCTTTCTTT. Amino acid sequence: CASSQDNMKGHTEAFF.

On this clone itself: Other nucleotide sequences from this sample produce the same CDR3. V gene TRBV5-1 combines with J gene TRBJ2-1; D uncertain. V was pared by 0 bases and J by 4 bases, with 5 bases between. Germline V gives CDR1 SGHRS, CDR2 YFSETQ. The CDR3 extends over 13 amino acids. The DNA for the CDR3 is TGCGCCAGCAGCTTGGACTATTACAATGAGCAGTTCTTC. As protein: CASSLDYYNEQFF.

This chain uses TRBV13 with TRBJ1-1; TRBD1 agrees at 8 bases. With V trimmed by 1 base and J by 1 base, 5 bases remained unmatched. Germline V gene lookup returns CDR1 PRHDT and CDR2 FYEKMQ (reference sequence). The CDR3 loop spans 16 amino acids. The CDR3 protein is CASSLAKGQANTEAFF. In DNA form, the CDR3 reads TGTGCCAGCAGCTTAGCAAAGGGACAGGCGAACACTGAAGCTTTCTTT.

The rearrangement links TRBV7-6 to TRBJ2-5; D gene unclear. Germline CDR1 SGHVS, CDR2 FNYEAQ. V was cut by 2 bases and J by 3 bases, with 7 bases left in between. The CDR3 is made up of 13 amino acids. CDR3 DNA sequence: TGTGCCAGCAGCTTATGGGGAAAAGAGACCCAGTACTTC. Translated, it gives CASSLWGKETQYF. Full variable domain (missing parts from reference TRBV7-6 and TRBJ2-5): GAGVSQSPRYKVTKRGQDVALRCDPISGHVSLYWYRQALGQGPEFLTYFNYEAQQDKSGLPNDRFSAERPEGSISTLTIQRTEQRDSAMYRCASSLWGKETQYFGPGTRLLVL.

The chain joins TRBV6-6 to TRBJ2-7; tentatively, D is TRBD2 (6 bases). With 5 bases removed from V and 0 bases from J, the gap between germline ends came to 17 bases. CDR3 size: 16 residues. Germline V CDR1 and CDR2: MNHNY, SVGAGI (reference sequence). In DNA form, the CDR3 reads TGTGCCAGCAGTCCCCCCGGGACTGCGAGCTCCTACGAGCAGTACTTC. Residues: CASSPPGTASSYEQYF.

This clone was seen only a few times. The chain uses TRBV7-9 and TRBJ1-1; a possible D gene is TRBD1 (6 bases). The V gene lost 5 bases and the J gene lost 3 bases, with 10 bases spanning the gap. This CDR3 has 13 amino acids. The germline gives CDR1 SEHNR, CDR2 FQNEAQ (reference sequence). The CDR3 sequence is CASSPSGDTEAFF. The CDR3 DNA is TGTGCCAGCAGCCCCTCAGGGGACACTGAAGCTTTCTTT.

CDR3 sequence (DNA): TGTGCCAGCAGCTTAGTAATGAGCGCGACCGGGGAGCTGTTTTTT. Protein sequence: CASSLVMSATGELFF. The V and J genes are TRBV7-9 and TRBJ2-2; D unresolved. Trimming cost V 1 base and J 5 bases, with 11 bases left between them. Germline V gene data show CDR1 as SEHNR and CDR2 as FQNEAQ (reference sequence). The CDR3 length is 15 residues. Full variable domain (rest looked up from reference TRBV7-9 and TRBJ2-2): DTGVSQNPRHKITKRGQNVTFRCDPISEHNRLYWYRQTLGQGPEFLTYFQNEAQLEKSRLLSDRFSAERPKGSFSTLEIQRTEQGDSAMYLCASSLVMSATGELFFGEGSRLTVL.

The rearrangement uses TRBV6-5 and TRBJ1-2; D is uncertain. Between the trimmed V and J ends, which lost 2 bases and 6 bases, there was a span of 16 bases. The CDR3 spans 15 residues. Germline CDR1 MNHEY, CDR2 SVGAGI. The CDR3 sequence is CASSYTETGTNGYTF. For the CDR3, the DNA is TGTGCCAGCAGTTACACAGAGACGGGAACGAATGGCTACACCTTC.